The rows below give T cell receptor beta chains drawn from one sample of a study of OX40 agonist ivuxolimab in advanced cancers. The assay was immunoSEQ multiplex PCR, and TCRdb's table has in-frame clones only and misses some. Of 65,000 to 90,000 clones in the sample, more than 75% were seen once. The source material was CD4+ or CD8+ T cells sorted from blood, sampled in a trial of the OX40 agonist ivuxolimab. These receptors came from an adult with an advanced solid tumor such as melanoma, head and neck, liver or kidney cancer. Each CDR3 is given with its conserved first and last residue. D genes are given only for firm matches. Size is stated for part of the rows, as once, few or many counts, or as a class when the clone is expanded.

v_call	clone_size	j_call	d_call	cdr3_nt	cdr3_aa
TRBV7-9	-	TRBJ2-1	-	TGTGCCAGCAGCTCCGAGGCGGGTGAGCAGTTCTTC	CASSSEAGEQFF
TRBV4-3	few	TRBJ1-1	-	TGCGCCAGCAGCCAAGAGGGTGGCACTGAAGCTTTCTTT	CASSQEGGTEAFF
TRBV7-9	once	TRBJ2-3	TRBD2	TGTGCCAGCAGCCTAGATGGACTAGCGGGGAGAACAGATACGCAGTATTTT	CASSLDGLAGRTDTQYF
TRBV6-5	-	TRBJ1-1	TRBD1	TGTGCCAGCAGTTCCGGGACAGGGGGCTTGAACACTGAAGCTTTCTTT	CASSSGTGGLNTEAFF
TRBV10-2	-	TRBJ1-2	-	TGCGCCAGCAGTGAGGGCAGGCTCAGGGGAGGCTACACCTTC	CASSEGRLRGGYTF
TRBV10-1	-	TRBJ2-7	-	TGCGCCAGCAGTGAGGGGGGTAGGGGCGAGCAGTACTTC	CASSEGGRGEQYF
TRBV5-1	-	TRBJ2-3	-	TGCGCCAGCCATAGCCAGGGGGGCCTCTCAGATACGCAGTATTTT	CASHSQGGLSDTQYF
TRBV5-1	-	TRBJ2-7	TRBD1	TGCGCCAGCAGCTTGGGGGACAGAGCCAACTACGAGCAGTACTTC	CASSLGDRANYEQYF
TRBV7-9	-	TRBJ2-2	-	TGTGCCAGCAGCTTATACGGGACGAACACCGGGGAGCTGTTTTTT	CASSLYGTNTGELFF
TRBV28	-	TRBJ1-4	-	TGTGCCAGCACCCTATGGGGCCTGAATGAAAAACTGTTTTTT	CASTLWGLNEKLFF
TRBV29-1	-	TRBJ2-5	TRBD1	TGCAGCGTCGGGACAGGGGGGGGCCGGGAGACCCAGTACTTC	CSVGTGGGRETQYF
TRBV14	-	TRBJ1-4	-	TGTGCCAGCAGCAAACGTCAGGGAACTGGCGAAAAACTGTTTTTT	CASSKRQGTGEKLFF
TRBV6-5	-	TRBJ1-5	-	TGTGCCAGCAGAGAACAAGGGGATCAGCCCCAGCATTTT	CASREQGDQPQHF
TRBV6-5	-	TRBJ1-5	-	TGTGCCAGCAGTTACGAGTCGGATCAGCCCCAGCATTTT	CASSYESDQPQHF
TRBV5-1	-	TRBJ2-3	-	TGCGCCAGCAGCTTTGACGGCACAGATACGCAGTATTTT	CASSFDGTDTQYF
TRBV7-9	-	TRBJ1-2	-	TGTGCCAGCAGCTTAGAACATTCTAACTATGGCTACACCTTC	CASSLEHSNYGYTF
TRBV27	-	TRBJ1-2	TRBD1	TGTGCCAGCAGTGACCCGGGACAGGTCACCGGCTACACCTTC	CASSDPGQVTGYTF
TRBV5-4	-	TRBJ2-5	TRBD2	TGTGCCACTCGACTAGCGGGGGTGCAAGAGACCCAGTACTTC	CATRLAGVQETQYF
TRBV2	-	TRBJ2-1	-	TGTGCCAGCAGTGAAGAAAGACGGGAGCAGTTCTTC	CASSEERREQFF
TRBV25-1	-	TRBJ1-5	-	TGTGCCAGCAGTGACCCTTCGTTCGGCAATCAGCCCCAGCATTTT	CASSDPSFGNQPQHF
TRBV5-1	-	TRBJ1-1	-	TGCGCCAGCAGGTCGACACCTCAGAACACTGAAGCTTTCTTT	CASRSTPQNTEAFF
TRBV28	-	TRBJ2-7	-	TGTGCCAGCGGGCGGCAGTCCTACGAGCAGTACTTC	CASGRQSYEQYF
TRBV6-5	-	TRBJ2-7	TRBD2	TGTGCCAGCAGTTACTCGTCTAGCGGGAAGTACGAGCAGTACTTC	CASSYSSSGKYEQYF
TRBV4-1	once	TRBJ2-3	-	TGCGCCAGCAGCCAGTCACAGGGATTCGCGGATACGCAGTATTTT	CASSQSQGFADTQYF
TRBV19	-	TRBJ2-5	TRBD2	TGTGCCAGTAGTCGGGGACTATCCTACCAAGAGACCCAGTACTTC	CASSRGLSYQETQYF
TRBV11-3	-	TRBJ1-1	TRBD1	TGTGCCAGCAGCTTAGTCTGGGGACAGCGGGCTTTCTTT	CASSLVWGQRAFF
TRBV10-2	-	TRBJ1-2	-	TGCGCCAGCAAAGTCGAGAAGGGCTACACCTTC	CASKVEKGYTF
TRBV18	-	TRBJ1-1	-	TGTGCCAGCTCACCACTCGTAGGCTTGGACACTGAAGCTTTCTTT	CASSPLVGLDTEAFF
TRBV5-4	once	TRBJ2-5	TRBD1	TGTGCCAGCAGCCCGCCGGGACAGGGGGTCAGAGAGACCCAGTACTTC	CASSPPGQGVRETQYF
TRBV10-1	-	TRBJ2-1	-	TGCGCCAGCAGTGAGTCGAGGAGTGAGCAGTTCTTC	CASSESRSEQFF
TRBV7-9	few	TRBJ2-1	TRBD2	TGTGCCAGCAGGCCTAGACCGGGACTAGCGGTTAATGAGCAGTTCTTC	CASRPRPGLAVNEQFF
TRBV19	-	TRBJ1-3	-	TGTGCCAGTGGTGGAAACACCATATATTTT	CASGGNTIYF
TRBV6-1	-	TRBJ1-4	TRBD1	TGTGCCAGCAGTGAAGCGAGGGGGCGGGTAATCGCAACTAATGAAAAACTGTTTTTT	CASSEARGRVIATNEKLFF
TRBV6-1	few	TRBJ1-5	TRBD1	TGTGCCAGCAGCCAACAGGGGGCCGATCAGCCCCAGCATTTT	CASSQQGADQPQHF
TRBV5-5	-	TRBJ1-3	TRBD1	TGTGCCAGCAGACGCAGACAGGGATCTACTGGAAACACCATATATTTT	CASRRRQGSTGNTIYF
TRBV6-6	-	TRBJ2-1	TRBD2	TGTGCCAGCAGTTTCGGGACTAGCGGGAGCTACAATGAGCAGTTCTTC	CASSFGTSGSYNEQFF
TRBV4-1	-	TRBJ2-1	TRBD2	TGCGCCAGCAGCCAAAACCCTAGCGGGGCAGGGCTTTACAATGAGCAGTTCTTC	CASSQNPSGAGLYNEQFF
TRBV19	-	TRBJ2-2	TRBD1	TGTGCCAGTAGTACCCGGACAGGGGGCACCGGGGAGCTGTTTTTT	CASSTRTGGTGELFF
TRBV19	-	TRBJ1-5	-	TGTGCCAGTGGGGCGGGCTATCAGCCCCAGCATTTT	CASGAGYQPQHF
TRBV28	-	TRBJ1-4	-	TGTGCCAGCTATCCCCCGGGCAAGGAAAAACTGTTTTTT	CASYPPGKEKLFF
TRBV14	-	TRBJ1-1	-	TGTGCCAGCAGCCAGCAGAACACTGAAGCTTTCTTT	CASSQQNTEAFF
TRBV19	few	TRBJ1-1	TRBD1	TGTGCCAGTATGAGGCAGGGGGATCTAGGAAACACTGAAGCTTTCTTT	CASMRQGDLGNTEAFF
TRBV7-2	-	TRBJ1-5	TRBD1	TGTGCCAGCAGCTCACAGGGGAACCAGCCCCAGCATTTT	CASSSQGNQPQHF
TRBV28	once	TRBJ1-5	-	TGTGCCAGCAGTCTCCAGGGGAGGCCCCAGCATTTT	CASSLQGRPQHF
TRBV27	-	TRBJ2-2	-	TGTGCCAGCAGTCGTTCCCACCTCGCGAACACCGGGGAGCTGTTTTTT	CASSRSHLANTGELFF
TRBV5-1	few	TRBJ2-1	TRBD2	TGCGCCAGCAGCTTGGGGGGGAGGACTAGCGGGATGTCCTACAATGAGCAGTTCTTC	CASSLGGRTSGMSYNEQFF
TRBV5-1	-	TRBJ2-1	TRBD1	TGCGCCAGCAGCTTGGGAGGGACAGAGATTTACAATGAGCAGTTCTTC	CASSLGGTEIYNEQFF
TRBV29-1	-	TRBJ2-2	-	TGCAGCGTAGCCGGGACACGGAAGGACACCGGGGAGCTGTTTTTT	CSVAGTRKDTGELFF
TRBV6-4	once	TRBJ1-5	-	TGTGCCAGCAGTGACTTGAGGCAGCCTATAAGCCCAAATCAGCCCCAGCATTTT	CASSDLRQPISPNQPQHF
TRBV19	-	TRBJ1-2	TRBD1	TGTGCCAGTAGCGTCGGGGACAGGGACTATGGCTACACCTTC	CASSVGDRDYGYTF
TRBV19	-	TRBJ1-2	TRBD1	TGTGCCAGTACCCGACCGGGAGGGGGCGCCGGTCATGGCTACACCTTC	CASTRPGGGAGHGYTF